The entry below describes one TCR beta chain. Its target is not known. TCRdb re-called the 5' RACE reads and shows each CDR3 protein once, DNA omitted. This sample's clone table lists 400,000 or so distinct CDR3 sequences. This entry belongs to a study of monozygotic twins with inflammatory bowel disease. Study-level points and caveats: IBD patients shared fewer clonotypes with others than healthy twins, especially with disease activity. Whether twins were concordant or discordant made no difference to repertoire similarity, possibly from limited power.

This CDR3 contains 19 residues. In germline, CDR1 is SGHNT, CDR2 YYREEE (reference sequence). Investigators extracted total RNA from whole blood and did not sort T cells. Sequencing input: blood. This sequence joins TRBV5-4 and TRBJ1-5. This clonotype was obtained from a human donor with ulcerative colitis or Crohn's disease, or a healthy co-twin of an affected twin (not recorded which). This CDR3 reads CASSFDFREGFYSNQPQHF.